These 16 T cell receptor beta chains share one sample of origin, sequenced in a study of blood T cell repertoires in COVID-19. TCRdb's copy holds only in-frame clones and misses some; the assay was immunoSEQ multiplex PCR. The sample records 100,000 or so clones, about nine tenths being singletons. Sequenced sample: peripheral blood. These receptors all stem from a man younger than 35 with acute or convalescent COVID-19.

The rearrangement uses TRBV5-1 and TRBJ2-7; the D gene is possibly TRBD1 (6 bases). This CDR3 has 14 residues. Germline V gene data show CDR1 as SGHRS and CDR2 as YFSETQ. Trimming took 4 bases from V and 7 from J, leaving 18 bases between them. The CDR3 bases are TGCGCCAGCAGCCAAGACAGGACCGAGGTAGAGCAGTACTTC. This gives the protein CASSQDRTEVEQYF.

This clone has more than one count but fewer than ten. This chain joins TRBV11-2 and TRBJ2-7, with TRBD1 identical over 9 bases. This CDR3 has 17 amino acids. CDR1 and CDR2 (germline): SGHAT, FQNNGV. The V segment lost 5 bases and the J segment 4 bases; nucleotides outside the gene matches: 15. The chain's CDR3 is CASSGPRSPGQGYEQYF. Written as DNA, the CDR3 is TGTGCCAGCAGCGGCCCGAGGTCGCCGGGACAGGGATACGAGCAGTACTTC.

This rearrangement joins TRBV2 to TRBJ1-6; 9 bases agree with TRBD1. J lost 8 bases, V lost 7 bases, and 9 bases had no gene match. Germline V gene lookup returns CDR1 SNHLY and CDR2 FYNNEI. CDR3 length: 15 residues. As DNA, the CDR3 is TGTGCCAGCACCGAACAGGGGGCTCTGGATTCACCCCTCCACTTT. Translated: CASTEQGALDSPLHF.

The chain uses TRBV5-4 and TRBJ1-1, with D maybe TRBD1 (6 bases). From germline, CDR1 is SGHNT and CDR2 YYREEE (reference sequence). The CDR3 loop spans 16 amino acids. Trimming removed 4 bases from V and 1 base from J, with 17 bases in between. In DNA form, the CDR3 reads TGTGCCAGCAGCCCGGGGGGGCAGGGAGGGAACACTGAAGCTTTCTTT. Amino acid sequence: CASSPGGQGGNTEAFF.

The chain employs TRBV5-1 and TRBJ1-2; a possible D gene is TRBD1 (5 bases). V was pared by 0 bases and J by 3 bases, with 12 bases between. The CDR3 consists of 15 residues. The germline V gene encodes CDR1 SGHRS and CDR2 YFSETQ. CDR3 nucleotides: TGCGCCAGCAGCTTGGCCCCGGAGGGGTACTATGGCTACACCTTC. Its protein product is CASSLAPEGYYGYTF.

This clone was observed once. The chain uses TRBV27 and TRBJ1-1; 7 bases line up with TRBD1. After removal of 4 bases from V and 1 base from J, the junction contained 6 bases not matched to a gene. In germline, CDR1 is MNHEY, CDR2 SMNVEV (reference sequence). The CDR3 runs to 15 residues. In nucleotides, the CDR3 is TGTGCCAGCAGTTCGACAGGGTGGGGGAACACTGAAGCTTTCTTT. Its protein product is CASSSTGWGNTEAFF.

The chain employs TRBV5-1 and TRBJ2-2, with 7 positions matching TRBD2. This CDR3 comprises 15 residues. CDR1 SGHRS and CDR2 YFSETQ come from the germline V gene. J lost 3 bases, V lost 4 bases, and 6 bases had no gene match. DNA for the CDR3: TGCGCCAGCAGCCCCCGGGGAGGGGACACCGGGGAGCTGTTTTTT. This sequence encodes CASSPRGGDTGELFF.

Notes on this clone: The sample has other DNA sequences that encode this CDR3 too. The chain employs TRBV2 and TRBJ2-5, with 13 bases matching TRBD2. The CDR3 spans 14 residues. The V gene end was trimmed by 8 bases and the J gene end by 3 bases; junction bases not matched to a gene: 3. Germline CDR1 is SNHLY and CDR2 is FYNNEI. CDR3 in amino acids: CASSGLAGEETQYF. The CDR3 coding sequence is TGTGCCAGCTCCGGACTAGCGGGGGAAGAGACCCAGTACTTC.

The CDR3 region is CASSRRDRGTNYGYTF. In DNA form, the CDR3 reads TGTGCCAGCAGCCGGCGGGACAGGGGCACTAACTATGGCTACACCTTC. J is TRBJ1-2 and V is TRBV7-8; 10 positions match TRBD1. V trimming: 5 bases; J trimming: 0 bases; junction bases outside the gene matches: 6. This CDR3 contains 16 residues. Germline lookup yields CDR1 SGHVS and CDR2 FQNEAQ. Filled out from reference TRBV7-8 and TRBJ1-2, the complete variable domain reads GAGVSQSPRYKVAKRGQDVALRCDPISGHVSLFWYQQALGQGPEFLTYFQNEAQLDKSGLPSDRFFAERPEGSVSTLKIQRTQQEDSAVYLCASSRRDRGTNYGYTFGSGTRLTVV.

This chain joins TRBV7-2 and TRBJ1-1, with D unclear. This CDR3 is built from 15 residues. Per germline, CDR1 SGHTA and CDR2 FQGNSA. Trimming cost V 5 bases and J 3 bases, with 16 bases left between them. In nucleotides, the CDR3 is TGTGCCAGCAGCCCCCTGATACGAGTGGACACTGAAGCTTTCTTT. It specifies CASSPLIRVDTEAFF. The full variable domain, in which reference TRBV7-2 and TRBJ1-1 provide the parts outside the CDR3, is GAGVSQSPSNKVTEKGKDVELRCDPISGHTALYWYRQSLGQGLEFLIYFQGNSAPDKSGLPSDRFSAERTGGSVSTLTIQRTQQEDSAVYLCASSPLIRVDTEAFFGQGTRLTVV.

The V and J genes are TRBV9 and TRBJ1-1; perhaps TRBD1 as D (5 bases). Germline V gives CDR1 SGDLS, CDR2 YYNGEE. V was shortened by 4 bases and J by 7 bases, with 23 bases between the two germline ends. The CDR3 length is 16 residues. The CDR3 DNA sequence: TGTGCCAGCAGCCCTGCCTTTGGAGACAGAGTTAATGAAGCTTTCTTT. It is translated as CASSPAFGDRVNEAFF.

The V call is TRBV3-1 (or the pseudogene TRBV3-2), the J call TRBJ1-4, with D perhaps matching TRBD1 (6 bases). Between the trimmed V and J ends, which lost 2 bases and 4 bases, there was a span of 14 bases. The CDR3 contains 16 residues. Germline V CDR1 and CDR2: LGHDT, YNNKEL (reference sequence). The CDR3 DNA sequence: TGTGCCAGCAGCCAACATACAGGGCACAATAATGAAAAACTGTTTTTT. Protein sequence: CASSQHTGHNNEKLFF.

The chain joins TRBV27 to TRBJ1-1, with D maybe TRBD1 (5 bases). The CDR3 consists of 14 residues. V lost 4 bases to trimming and J lost 0 bases, with 9 bases between them. Germline V gene data show CDR1 as MNHEY and CDR2 as SMNVEV (reference sequence). The CDR3 sequence is CASSWTNMNTEAFF. As DNA, the CDR3 is TGTGCCAGCAGTTGGACAAACATGAACACTGAAGCTTTCTTT.

This clone was counted once. The CDR3 sequence: CASCTGASNYGYTF. DNA for the CDR3: TGTGCCAGCTGTACAGGGGCGTCTAACTATGGCTACACCTTC. The V and J genes are TRBV28 and TRBJ1-2; TRBD1 agrees at 7 bases. The CDR3 is 14 amino acids. The V and J ends lost 8 bases and 0 bases, in that order; junction bases with no gene match: 6. The V gene's germline CDR1 is MDHEN and CDR2 SYDVKM.

In its sample, this clone was seen a few times. The DNA of the CDR3 is TGTGCCAGTAGTAACAGGGACGGAGAGGTTGGCGAGCAGTACTTC. This codes for CASSNRDGEVGEQYF. The chain recombines TRBV19 with TRBJ2-7; tentatively, D is TRBD1 (6 bases). V lost 4 bases and J 6 bases, leaving 19 bases between the germline ends. The CDR3 is 15 amino acids. Germline-derived CDR1 and CDR2 are LNHDA and SQIVND (reference sequence).

The V call is TRBV2, the J call TRBJ1-1, with D hard to call. Germline V gene data show CDR1 as SNHLY and CDR2 as FYNNEI. CDR3 length: 13 amino acids. Trimming stripped 2 bases from V and 5 bases from J, with 9 bases between. Here the CDR3 reads CASSEIGSTEAFF. CDR3 nucleotides: TGTGCCAGCAGTGAAATCGGGAGTACTGAAGCTTTCTTT.